The clone carrying this T cell receptor beta chain was counted only a few times. What it recognizes is unknown. The data derive from a study of blood T cells in healthy people across ages. The authors ran a second PCR of roughly 6 to 12 cycles using a sample-barcoded 5' primer and a J-beta primer mix. Each cDNA molecule was tagged by a template-switch adaptor that had 12 random nucleotides. One entry per CDR3 protein, called by TCRdb with MiXCR from the 5' RACE reads. The repertoire holds about 1.8 million distinct CDR3 sequences, 49% seen once, with 2% to 2.5% in the top ten. Study results and limitations: Because donor CMV status was unknown, expanded clonotype changes were possibly confounded.

The junction had 4 bases not matched to a gene; V was cut back by 4 bases and J by 1 base. The CDR3 consists of 15 residues. Germline lookup yields CDR1 SGHTA and CDR2 FQGNSA. This receptor was obtained from a woman between 40 and 50 years old in good health. V usage is TRBV7-2 and J usage is TRBJ2-1; 7 positions match TRBD2. Sequenced sample: blood. The CDR3 bases are TGTGCCAGCAGCTCGCGGCGGGGGTCCTACAATGAGCAGTTCTTC. Its protein is CASSSRRGSYNEQFF.